Below, 14 T cell receptor beta chains from the same sample are listed, as sequenced in a study of OX40 agonist ivuxolimab in advanced cancers. Profiling relied on immunoSEQ multiplex PCR, and the TCRdb table lists in-frame clones only, not all of them. The data hold more than 65,000 clones, with about 93% observed a single time. Sequenced material: CD4+ or CD8+ T cells sorted from blood, taken in a trial of the OX40 agonist ivuxolimab. These receptors came from an adult with an advanced solid tumor such as melanoma, head and neck, liver or kidney cancer.

The chain couples TRBV2 to TRBJ1-5, with D possibly TRBD1 on 5 matching bases. CDR1 and CDR2 (germline): SNHLY, FYNNEI. V lost 2 bases and J lost 5, with 16 bases in between. The CDR3 has 16 amino acids. The CDR3 DNA follows: TGTGCCAGCAGTGAAATATTAGCCAGGGCCCATCAGCCCCAGCATTTT. Its translation: CASSEILARAHQPQHF. The entire variable domain, with the rest obtained from reference TRBV2 and TRBJ1-5, is as follows: EPEVTQTPSHQVTQMGQEVILRCVPISNHLYFYWYRQILGQKVEFLVSFYNNEISEKSEIFDDQFSVERPDGSNFTLKIRSTKLEDSAMYFCASSEILARAHQPQHFGDGTRLSIL.

Here the CDR3 DNA reads TGCGCCAGCAGCCAAGATCTAGCGGGGTTCCCCTACGAGCAGTACTTC. Translation gives CASSQDLAGFPYEQYF. V gene TRBV4-3 combines with J gene TRBJ2-7, with TRBD2 matching over 9 bases. The germline gives CDR1 LGHNA, CDR2 YSLEER. Losses at the gene ends were 0 bases for V and 2 bases for J; bases not matched to a gene: 5. This CDR3 region has 16 residues.

This chain connects TRBV27 to TRBJ2-3, with TRBD2 identical over 13 bases. Germline V gene lookup returns CDR1 MNHEY and CDR2 SMNVEV (reference sequence). Trimming removed 4 bases from V and 3 bases from J; junction bases left unmatched: 4. The CDR3 contains 16 residues. CDR3 DNA: TGTGCCAGCAGTTCCCCGGGACTAGCGGGAACAGATACGCAGTATTTT. Translated, it gives CASSSPGLAGTDTQYF.

The V call is TRBV4-1, the J call TRBJ2-7, with D possibly TRBD1 on 7 matching bases. The CDR3 has 16 amino acids. The V end was cut by 2 bases, the J end by 5 bases, with 19 bases between. From germline, CDR1 is MGHRA and CDR2 YSYEKL. The CDR3 nucleotides are TGCGCCAGCAGCCAATATGGGGGGACAGTCACCAACGAGCAGTACTTC. Encoded protein: CASSQYGGTVTNEQYF.

This chain links TRBV15 with TRBJ1-2, with D perhaps matching TRBD1 (5 bases). This CDR3 region has 13 residues. V shed 2 bases and J shed 2 bases, with 6 bases lying between them. Germline lookup yields CDR1 LNHNV and CDR2 YYDKDF (reference sequence). CDR3 bases: TGTGCCACCAGCAGACAGGGAAACTATGGCTACACCTTC. Translation gives CATSRQGNYGYTF.

The chain has TRBV10-3 and TRBJ2-7; D is uncertain. The germline gives CDR1 ENHRY, CDR2 SYGVKD. Trimming stripped 8 bases from V and 2 bases from J, with 13 bases between. The CDR3 is made up of 13 amino acids. DNA of the CDR3: TGTGCCATCGCGCCCGATGGGGCCTACGAGCAGTACTTC. This encodes CAIAPDGAYEQYF.

This clone was observed a single time. The V call is TRBV15, the J call TRBJ1-2, with D tentatively TRBD1 (6 bases). The CDR3 consists of 18 residues. The V gene's germline CDR1 is LNHNV and CDR2 YYDKDF (reference sequence). V lost 5 bases and J 3 bases, leaving 25 bases between the germline ends. The CDR3 nucleotides are TGTGCCACCAGCCCCAGGGCGCAGGGGCCCCTCTTCTACTATGGCTACACCTTC. Protein product: CATSPRAQGPLFYYGYTF.

The chain joins TRBV5-1 to TRBJ2-2, with 7 bases identical to TRBD1. V dropped 4 bases and J dropped 4; count of bases not matched to a gene: 4. The CDR3 runs to 14 residues. The germline V gene has CDR1 SGHRS and CDR2 YFSETQ. This chain's CDR3 is CASSPGTVTGELFF. For the CDR3, the DNA is TGCGCCAGCAGCCCAGGGACAGTCACCGGGGAGCTGTTTTTT.

J is TRBJ2-7 and V is TRBV14; D may be TRBD1 (6 bases). The CDR3 runs 13 residues. Germline V gene lookup returns CDR1 SGHDN and CDR2 FVKESK. Trimming removed 4 bases at V and 2 bases at J, with 9 bases between. CDR3 region: CASSPTGTYEQYF. As DNA, the CDR3 is TGTGCCAGCAGCCCGACAGGAACCTACGAGCAGTACTTC.

The chain has TRBV27 and TRBJ1-1; no definite D call. The CDR3 runs to 12 residues. The germline V gene encodes CDR1 MNHEY and CDR2 SMNVEV (reference sequence). Trimming left V 5 bases short and J 4 bases short, with 8 bases between. The CDR3 sequence: CASSEVGTEAFF. CDR3 DNA: TGTGCCAGCAGTGAGGTTGGCACTGAAGCTTTCTTT.

The V and J genes are TRBV4-3 and TRBJ1-5, with TRBD1 as a possible D gene (5 bases). The CDR3 consists of 18 residues. Germline lookup yields CDR1 LGHNA and CDR2 YSLEER. The V end was cut by 0 bases, the J end by 5 bases, with 20 bases between. DNA for the CDR3: TGCGCCAGCAGCCAAGATCTGGGTCCCGGCAGGGTCGATCAGCCCCAGCATTTT. It translates to CASSQDLGPGRVDQPQHF.

The V call is TRBV27, the J call TRBJ1-2, with 7 bases that match TRBD1. This CDR3 region has 15 residues. Looked up from germline, CDR1 is MNHEY and CDR2 is SMNVEV (reference sequence). The junction had 7 bases not matched to a gene; V was cut back by 6 bases and J by 0 bases. The CDR3 DNA follows: TGTGCCAGCAGACAGGGGACGGCGGCTAACTATGGCTACACCTTC. Translated: CASRQGTAANYGYTF.

This clone was recorded only once. The V call is TRBV29-1, the J call TRBJ1-1; perhaps TRBD1 as D (6 bases). The CDR3 has 13 amino acids. V gave up 6 bases and J gave up 12 bases, with 23 bases separating them. The germline V gene has CDR1 SQVTM and CDR2 ANQGSEA. CDR3: CSVEPGHPTETFF. CDR3 nucleotide sequence: TGCAGCGTGGAGCCGGGACACCCAACGGAGACTTTCTTT.

V gene TRBV18 combines with J gene TRBJ2-5, with D possibly TRBD1 on 6 matching bases. Looked up from germline, CDR1 is KGHSH and CDR2 is LQKENI. The CDR3 contains 12 residues. With 6 bases removed from V and 2 bases from J, the gap between germline ends came to 7 bases. The CDR3 loop is CASSGTQETQYF. CDR3 nucleotide sequence: TGTGCCAGCTCGGGGACACAAGAGACCCAGTACTTC.